These T cell receptor beta chains were read from a single sample in a study of blood T cells in healthy people across ages. MiXCR, run by TCRdb on the 5' RACE reads, gives a single entry per CDR3 protein. The sample carries around 650,000 distinct CDR3 sequences, approximately 30% recorded once. Input material: blood. These receptor sequences come from a woman of 80 years or more in good health. Each CDR3 is given with its conserved first and last residue. A D gene is named only where the DNA matches it firmly. The listing skips clone size in some rows; elsewhere it reads once, few, many or a size class.

many | TRBJ1-4 | TRBV6-6 | NA | CASMGAVMGKLFF | TGTGCCAGCATGGGGGCTGTCATGGGAAAACTGTTTTTT
once | TRBJ2-5 | TRBV12-3/TRBV12-4 | NA | CASSFWGARETQYF | TGTGCCAGCAGTTTCTGGGGCGCCCGAGAGACCCAGTACTTC
NA | TRBJ1-5 | TRBV7-9 | TRBD1 | CASSITGGDQPQHF | TGTGCCAGCAGTATCACAGGGGGCGACCAGCCCCAGCATTTT
many | TRBJ1-1 | TRBV12-3/TRBV12-4 | NA | CASSPQGRGNTEAFF | TGTGCCAGCAGTCCACAGGGCCGGGGAAACACTGAAGCTTTCTTT
many | TRBJ2-3 | TRBV7-2 | NA | CASSLWGTKTDTQYF | TGTGCCAGCAGTCTATGGGGGACAAAAACAGATACGCAGTATTTT
NA | TRBJ2-5 | TRBV7-2 | TRBD2 | CASRTLAGGGGETQYF | TGTGCCAGCAGAACCCTAGCGGGAGGCGGTGGGGAGACCCAGTACTTC
many | TRBJ2-7 | TRBV30 | NA | CAWSVRAYEQYF | TGTGCCTGGAGTGTACGGGCCTACGAGCAGTACTTC
NA | TRBJ1-6 | TRBV28 | NA | CANSSGQVVGPPLHF | TGTGCCAACAGTTCGGGACAAGTGGTAGGCCCACCCCTCCACTTT
NA | TRBJ2-7 | TRBV6-5 | NA | CASSGDLSEQYF | TGTGCCAGCAGCGGAGACTTATCTGAGCAGTACTTC
few | TRBJ1-1 | TRBV10-3 | NA | CAISSPRGSRNTEAFF | TGTGCCATCAGTTCCCCCCGGGGGAGTCGGAACACTGAAGCTTTCTTT
NA | TRBJ1-5 | TRBV9 | NA | CASSEGLISNQPQHF | TGTGCCAGCAGCGAAGGACTGATTAGCAATCAGCCCCAGCATTTT
few | TRBJ2-2 | TRBV29-1 | NA | CSVVSRVATGELFF | TGCAGCGTTGTGTCCAGGGTGGCCACCGGGGAGCTGTTTTTT
NA | TRBJ2-1 | TRBV7-2 | TRBD2 | CASSFSPSGSDEQFF | TGTGCCAGCAGCTTTTCCCCTAGCGGGAGTGATGAGCAGTTCTTC
many | TRBJ2-1 | TRBV7-6 | TRBD2 | CASLGGGHNEQFF | TGTGCCAGCCTCGGCGGGGGGCACAATGAGCAGTTCTTC
NA | TRBJ2-7 | TRBV3-1 | TRBD2 | CASSQDSGPSYEQYF | TGTGCCAGCAGCCAAGATAGCGGGCCGTCCTACGAGCAGTACTTC
many | TRBJ2-1 | TRBV7-3 | NA | CASSLAGGPENEQFF | TGTGCCAGCAGCCTGGCCGGGGGGCCGGAAAATGAGCAGTTCTTC
once | TRBJ2-7 | TRBV20-1 | NA | CSAAEGGMGEQYF | TGCAGTGCTGCCGAGGGGGGGATGGGCGAGCAGTACTTC
few | TRBJ2-3 | TRBV3-1 | NA | CASSQELLADTQYF | TGTGCCAGCAGCCAAGAGCTCTTGGCAGATACGCAGTATTTT
many | TRBJ2-3 | TRBV6-2/TRBV6-3 | NA | CASSPTSGTTTDTQYF | TGTGCCAGCAGCCCTACGAGTGGGACAACCACAGATACGCAGTATTTT
many | TRBJ2-1 | TRBV20-1 | TRBD2 | CSARDTLRGGYNEQFF | TGCAGTGCTAGAGATACCCTGCGGGGGGGTTACAATGAGCAGTTCTTC
few | TRBJ2-3 | TRBV5-6 | TRBD1 | CASQLTGGLVDTQYF | TGTGCCAGCCAACTGACAGGGGGCTTGGTAGATACGCAGTATTTT
NA | TRBJ2-7 | TRBV4-2 | TRBD1 | CASSQVGTGSNEQYF | TGTGCCAGCAGCCAAGTCGGGACAGGGAGCAACGAGCAGTACTTC
NA | TRBJ1-4 | TRBV7-2 | TRBD1 | CASSLMRAGGFDEKLFF | TGTGCCAGCAGCTTAATGAGGGCAGGGGGCTTTGATGAAAAACTGTTTTTT
many | TRBJ2-5 | TRBV7-8 | TRBD1 | CASSPNPGTGGETQYF | TGTGCCAGCAGCCCGAATCCCGGGACAGGTGGGGAGACCCAGTACTTC
NA | TRBJ2-5 | TRBV24-1 | NA | CATSDAGDVETQYF | TGTGCCACCAGTGATGCAGGAGATGTGGAGACCCAGTACTTC